This TCR beta chain was identified in a study of neurological immune-mediated disorders. It was by 5'RACE with 10-nucleotide random UMIs that the cDNA was made. TCRdb reanalysed the 5' RACE reads using MiXCR and keeps one entry per CDR3 protein. The table has 11,000 to 15,000 distinct CDR3 sequences, about 13% seen once. Germline V gene data show CDR1 as SGDLS and CDR2 as YYNGEE. Trimming cost V 4 bases and J 6 bases; bases outside gene matches: 7. The CDR3 sequence is 15 residues long. The sorted libraries drew on 1 million T cells that were CD4+ or CD8+. This clonotype was observed at least ten times.

Sequencing was carried out using CD8+ T cells from blood. This clonotype was obtained from a female donor with HTLV-1-associated myelopathy (HAM/TSP). The V and J genes are TRBV9 and TRBJ2-1, with 10 bases lining up with TRBD2. Here the CDR3 DNA reads TGTGCCAGCAGCATAAGCGGGAGGGCCGGCAATGAGCAGTTCTTC. As protein: CASSISGRAGNEQFF. Drawing the rest from reference TRBV9 and TRBJ2-1, the complete variable domain is DSGVTQTPKHLITATGQRVTLRCSPRSGDLSVYWYQQSLDQGLQFLIQYYNGEERAKGNILERFSAQQFPDLHSELNLSSLELGDSALYFCASSISGRAGNEQFFGPGTRLTVL.